Listed below are T cell receptor beta chains from one sample, sequenced in a study of cytomegalovirus exposure and HLA in healthy donors. Profiling relied on immunoSEQ multiplex PCR, and the TCRdb table lists in-frame clones only, not all of them. The sample has about 160,000 clones, more than 70% seen once. Sequenced input: PBMCs. The receptors were gathered from a man between 60 and 70 years old in good health and CMV-seronegative. The CDR3 runs from the conserved cysteine through the conserved F or W. The D gene is left open where the match is weak. Rows give clone size only sometimes, using once, few, many, or a class for an expanded clone.

clone_size: NA; j_call: TRBJ1-1; v_call: TRBV19; d_call: NA; cdr3_nt: TGTGCCAGTAGGTCCAGGGGTTCATTTTTGAACACTGAAGCTTTCTTT; cdr3_aa: CASRSRGSFLNTEAFF
clone_size: NA; j_call: TRBJ2-7; v_call: TRBV27; d_call: NA; cdr3_nt: TGTGCCAGCAGTCTCGGGGGACCCTCCTACGAGCAGTACTTC; cdr3_aa: CASSLGGPSYEQYF
clone_size: NA; j_call: TRBJ2-1; v_call: TRBV11-3; d_call: TRBD1; cdr3_nt: TGTGCCAGCAGCGAACAGGGGACTGAGCAGTTCTTC; cdr3_aa: CASSEQGTEQFF
clone_size: NA; j_call: TRBJ1-2; v_call: TRBV10-3; d_call: NA; cdr3_nt: TGTGCCATACGCGGACCCCTAAGCGGGGGTTATATCGGCTATGGCTACACCTTC; cdr3_aa: CAIRGPLSGGYIGYGYTF
clone_size: NA; j_call: TRBJ2-4; v_call: TRBV10-3; d_call: TRBD2; cdr3_nt: TGTGCCATCAGTGAGTCCCGGACTAGCGGGATTTCTGACATTCAGTACTTC; cdr3_aa: CAISESRTSGISDIQYF
clone_size: few; j_call: TRBJ2-1; v_call: TRBV15; d_call: NA; cdr3_nt: TGTGCCACCAGCCACGGGAGCCAGGACAATGAGCAGTTCTTC; cdr3_aa: CATSHGSQDNEQFF
clone_size: NA; j_call: TRBJ2-1; v_call: TRBV7-3; d_call: TRBD2; cdr3_nt: TGTGCCAGCAGCTCTAGCGGGGGGGTTTACAATGAGCAGTTCTTC; cdr3_aa: CASSSSGGVYNEQFF
clone_size: NA; j_call: TRBJ1-5; v_call: TRBV4-1; d_call: NA; cdr3_nt: TGCGCCAGCAGCCAAGATGGGTCGGGATTGGACCAGCCCCAGCATTTT; cdr3_aa: CASSQDGSGLDQPQHF
clone_size: NA; j_call: TRBJ2-3; v_call: TRBV11-3; d_call: NA; cdr3_nt: TGTGCCAGCAGCGGGGGCCCCACAGATACGCAGTATTTT; cdr3_aa: CASSGGPTDTQYF
clone_size: NA; j_call: TRBJ2-3; v_call: TRBV5-4; d_call: TRBD2; cdr3_nt: TGTGCCAGCAGCGGACTAGCGTTCACAGATACGCAGTATTTT; cdr3_aa: CASSGLAFTDTQYF
clone_size: few; j_call: TRBJ1-6; v_call: TRBV5-4; d_call: TRBD1; cdr3_nt: TGTGCCAGCAGCGAGGGACAGGGGAGCTCACCCCTCCACTTT; cdr3_aa: CASSEGQGSSPLHF
clone_size: NA; j_call: TRBJ1-6; v_call: TRBV28; d_call: NA; cdr3_nt: TGTGCCAGCAATTGGAGCTCCTATAATTCACCCCTCCACTTT; cdr3_aa: CASNWSSYNSPLHF
clone_size: NA; j_call: TRBJ2-5; v_call: TRBV27; d_call: TRBD2; cdr3_nt: TGTGCCAGCAGTTCCGTGGGAGCGGGAGGGCCTCTGGAGACCCAGTACTTC; cdr3_aa: CASSSVGAGGPLETQYF
clone_size: NA; j_call: TRBJ1-3; v_call: TRBV28; d_call: TRBD1; cdr3_nt: TGTGCCAGCACCCTGGCACAGGGGCCTTCTGGAAACACCATATATTTT; cdr3_aa: CASTLAQGPSGNTIYF
clone_size: NA; j_call: TRBJ2-6; v_call: TRBV6-5; d_call: TRBD1; cdr3_nt: TGTGCCAGCAGTTCCACCGGGACAGGGAGGAACGTCCTGACTTTC; cdr3_aa: CASSSTGTGRNVLTF
clone_size: once; j_call: TRBJ2-5; v_call: TRBV7-9; d_call: TRBD2; cdr3_nt: TGTGCCAGCACCGCGACTAGCGTAGAGACCCAGTACTTC; cdr3_aa: CASTATSVETQYF
clone_size: NA; j_call: TRBJ1-5; v_call: TRBV21-1; d_call: NA; cdr3_nt: TGTGCCAGCAGCAGAGACAGGGGGAGGAACAATCAGCCCCAGCATTTT; cdr3_aa: CASSRDRGRNNQPQHF
clone_size: once; j_call: TRBJ2-3; v_call: TRBV6-4; d_call: NA; cdr3_nt: TGTGCCAGCGGGCCCGGTGGGTCCACAGATACGCAGTATTTT; cdr3_aa: CASGPGGSTDTQYF
clone_size: NA; j_call: TRBJ1-6; v_call: TRBV6-5; d_call: TRBD1; cdr3_nt: TGTGCCAGCAGTTACGTTCAGGGGGGTGATTCACCCCTCCACTTT; cdr3_aa: CASSYVQGGDSPLHF
clone_size: NA; j_call: TRBJ2-1; v_call: TRBV9; d_call: TRBD1; cdr3_nt: TGTGCCAGCAGCGTAGAGGACAGGGGGCGGGATGAGCAGTTCTTC; cdr3_aa: CASSVEDRGRDEQFF
clone_size: NA; j_call: TRBJ1-3; v_call: TRBV19; d_call: TRBD1; cdr3_nt: TGTGCCAGTAGTGTCGACAGGGGGCGAGGAAACACCATATATTTT; cdr3_aa: CASSVDRGRGNTIYF
clone_size: few; j_call: TRBJ1-1; v_call: TRBV9; d_call: NA; cdr3_nt: TGTGCCAGCAGCGTGGCCCAGGTCACTGAAGCTTTCTTT; cdr3_aa: CASSVAQVTEAFF
clone_size: NA; j_call: TRBJ2-3; v_call: TRBV13; d_call: TRBD1; cdr3_nt: TGTGCCAGCAGCTTAGCCGGGACAGTTCATAGCACAGATACGCAGTATTTT; cdr3_aa: CASSLAGTVHSTDTQYF
clone_size: few; j_call: TRBJ2-1; v_call: TRBV4-1; d_call: NA; cdr3_nt: TGCGCCAGCAGCCAAGATAGGGGCCCCGGTGAGCAGTTCTTC; cdr3_aa: CASSQDRGPGEQFF
clone_size: NA; j_call: TRBJ2-5; v_call: TRBV19; d_call: TRBD2; cdr3_nt: TGTGCCAGTAGTATGGGGAAGCGGGGATTCCAAGAGACCCAGTACTTC; cdr3_aa: CASSMGKRGFQETQYF
clone_size: NA; j_call: TRBJ2-5; v_call: TRBV5-5; d_call: NA; cdr3_nt: TGTGCCAGTAGCTTGGGGGGCCAGGACCAAGAGACCCAGTACTTC; cdr3_aa: CASSLGGQDQETQYF
clone_size: NA; j_call: TRBJ2-2; v_call: TRBV11-2; d_call: NA; cdr3_nt: TGTGCCAGCAGCTTAGAGAACACCGGGGAGCTGTTTTTT; cdr3_aa: CASSLENTGELFF
clone_size: NA; j_call: TRBJ2-1; v_call: TRBV6-5; d_call: NA; cdr3_nt: TGTGCCAGCAGTTACTCGCGGCGCCCCCCGAGGGATGAGCAGTTCTTC; cdr3_aa: CASSYSRRPPRDEQFF
clone_size: NA; j_call: TRBJ2-1; v_call: TRBV7-2; d_call: NA; cdr3_nt: TGTGCCAGCAGCTTAGTTTCAGGGGGGTACAATGAGCAGTTCTTC; cdr3_aa: CASSLVSGGYNEQFF
clone_size: few; j_call: TRBJ1-1; v_call: TRBV7-2; d_call: NA; cdr3_nt: TGTGCCAGCAGCTTACAGGTTGTCAGGTTTGTCTCTGAAGCTTTCTTT; cdr3_aa: CASSLQVVRFVSEAFF
clone_size: NA; j_call: TRBJ2-3; v_call: TRBV18; d_call: NA; cdr3_nt: TGTGCCAGCTCACCCCAGGGCGATACGCAGTATTTT; cdr3_aa: CASSPQGDTQYF
clone_size: NA; j_call: TRBJ1-5; v_call: TRBV19; d_call: NA; cdr3_nt: TGTGCCAGTAGTAAGACAGGCGGCAATCAGCCCCAGCATTTT; cdr3_aa: CASSKTGGNQPQHF
clone_size: NA; j_call: TRBJ2-5; v_call: TRBV18; d_call: TRBD1; cdr3_nt: TGTGCCAGCTCACCCGGGACAGGGGGCTGGGAGACCCAGTACTTC; cdr3_aa: CASSPGTGGWETQYF
clone_size: NA; j_call: TRBJ2-5; v_call: TRBV7-2; d_call: NA; cdr3_nt: TGTGCCAGCAGCTTAGCCCAGGGGTGGGAGACCCAGTACTTC; cdr3_aa: CASSLAQGWETQYF
clone_size: NA; j_call: TRBJ2-1; v_call: TRBV7-2; d_call: TRBD1; cdr3_nt: TGTGCCAGCAGCCCGGAGACAGGGATGGTGAACGGTGAGCAGTTCTTC; cdr3_aa: CASSPETGMVNGEQFF
clone_size: NA; j_call: TRBJ1-2; v_call: TRBV28; d_call: TRBD1; cdr3_nt: TGTGCCAGCAGTTTGGCAGGGGGGAAGCTAAGGGGCTACACCTTC; cdr3_aa: CASSLAGGKLRGYTF
clone_size: NA; j_call: TRBJ2-1; v_call: TRBV14; d_call: TRBD2; cdr3_nt: TGTGCCAGCAGCCAAGATTGGGAGCGGGACGGATACAATGAGCAGTTCTTC; cdr3_aa: CASSQDWERDGYNEQFF
clone_size: NA; j_call: TRBJ2-1; v_call: TRBV4-1; d_call: NA; cdr3_nt: TGCGCCAGCAGCCCAGGGGAGGGGTTCGATTACAATGAGCAGTTCTTC; cdr3_aa: CASSPGEGFDYNEQFF
clone_size: once; j_call: TRBJ1-1; v_call: TRBV5-1; d_call: NA; cdr3_nt: TGCGCCAGCAGCATGGGGGGCGCTACGTCTCACACTGAAGCTTTCTTT; cdr3_aa: CASSMGGATSHTEAFF
clone_size: NA; j_call: TRBJ1-4; v_call: TRBV27; d_call: TRBD1; cdr3_nt: TGTGCCAGCCGCGGACAGGGTGAAGGCGAAAAACTGTTTTTT; cdr3_aa: CASRGQGEGEKLFF
clone_size: NA; j_call: TRBJ2-3; v_call: TRBV6-5; d_call: TRBD2; cdr3_nt: TGTGCCAGCAGTAGGACTAGAAATGCAGATACGCAGTATTTT; cdr3_aa: CASSRTRNADTQYF
clone_size: NA; j_call: TRBJ2-2; v_call: TRBV7-9; d_call: NA; cdr3_nt: TGTGCCAGCAGCCCACAGGGCACCGGGGAGCTGTTTTTT; cdr3_aa: CASSPQGTGELFF
clone_size: NA; j_call: TRBJ1-4; v_call: TRBV18; d_call: NA; cdr3_nt: TGTGCCAGCTCACGCCTTCGGGGTAATAATGAAAAACTGTTTTTT; cdr3_aa: CASSRLRGNNEKLFF
clone_size: NA; j_call: TRBJ2-2; v_call: TRBV11-2; d_call: TRBD2; cdr3_nt: TGTGCCAGCAGCTTAGAGGGGTGGGTAGCGGGAGGACACACCGGGGAGCTGTTTTTT; cdr3_aa: CASSLEGWVAGGHTGELFF
clone_size: once; j_call: TRBJ2-3; v_call: TRBV2; d_call: NA; cdr3_nt: TGTGCCAGCTTGAGCGGGAGCACAGATACGCAGTATTTT; cdr3_aa: CASLSGSTDTQYF
clone_size: NA; j_call: TRBJ1-3; v_call: TRBV19; d_call: TRBD1; cdr3_nt: TGTGCCAGTAACGCCGGGACAGCTGGAAACACCATATATTTT; cdr3_aa: CASNAGTAGNTIYF
clone_size: NA; j_call: TRBJ2-2; v_call: TRBV9; d_call: TRBD1; cdr3_nt: TGTGCCAGCAGCGACCGAGACAGGGCGTCCACCGGGGAGCTGTTTTTT; cdr3_aa: CASSDRDRASTGELFF
clone_size: few; j_call: TRBJ1-5; v_call: TRBV6-5; d_call: TRBD1; cdr3_nt: TGTGCCAGCAGCCTAGGACAGGAGACGGATCAGCCCCAGCATTTT; cdr3_aa: CASSLGQETDQPQHF
clone_size: NA; j_call: TRBJ2-5; v_call: TRBV29-1; d_call: TRBD2; cdr3_nt: TGCAGCGTTGACGGGACTACGATAAAGGAGACCCAGTACTTC; cdr3_aa: CSVDGTTIKETQYF
clone_size: NA; j_call: TRBJ2-7; v_call: TRBV11-2; d_call: TRBD2; cdr3_nt: TGTGCCAGCAGCCAGGGACTAGCGGGGACCTACGAGCAGTACTTC; cdr3_aa: CASSQGLAGTYEQYF
clone_size: NA; j_call: TRBJ2-5; v_call: TRBV7-9; d_call: TRBD1; cdr3_nt: TGTGCCAGCAGCGATGGACAGGGTAGGGAGACCCAGTACTTC; cdr3_aa: CASSDGQGRETQYF
clone_size: NA; j_call: TRBJ1-1; v_call: TRBV10-1; d_call: NA; cdr3_nt: TGCGCCAGCACCTACAGGAAATTGAACACTGAAGCTTTCTTT; cdr3_aa: CASTYRKLNTEAFF
clone_size: NA; j_call: TRBJ2-1; v_call: TRBV13; d_call: NA; cdr3_nt: TGTGCCAGCAGCAATCATAGAACGGGGGGCACGTACAATGAGCAGTTCTTC; cdr3_aa: CASSNHRTGGTYNEQFF
clone_size: NA; j_call: TRBJ2-1; v_call: TRBV10-3; d_call: TRBD2; cdr3_nt: TGTGCCATCAGTGAGTCGGTTTGGACTAGCGGGAGAACAAATGAGCAGTTCTTC; cdr3_aa: CAISESVWTSGRTNEQFF